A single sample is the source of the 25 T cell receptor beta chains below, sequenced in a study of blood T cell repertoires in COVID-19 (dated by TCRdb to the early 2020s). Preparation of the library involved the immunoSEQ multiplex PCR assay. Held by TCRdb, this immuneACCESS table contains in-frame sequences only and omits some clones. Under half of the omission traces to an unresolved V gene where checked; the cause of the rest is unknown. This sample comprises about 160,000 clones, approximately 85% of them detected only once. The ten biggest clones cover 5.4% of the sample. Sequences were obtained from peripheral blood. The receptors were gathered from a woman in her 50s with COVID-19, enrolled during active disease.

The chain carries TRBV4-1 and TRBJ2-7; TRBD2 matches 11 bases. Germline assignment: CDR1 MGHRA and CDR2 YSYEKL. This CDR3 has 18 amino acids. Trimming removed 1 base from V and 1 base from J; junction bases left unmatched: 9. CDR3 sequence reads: CASSQVSPSGGSSYEQYF. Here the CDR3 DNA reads TGCGCCAGCAGCCAAGTCTCGCCTAGCGGGGGGTCTTCCTACGAGCAGTACTTC.

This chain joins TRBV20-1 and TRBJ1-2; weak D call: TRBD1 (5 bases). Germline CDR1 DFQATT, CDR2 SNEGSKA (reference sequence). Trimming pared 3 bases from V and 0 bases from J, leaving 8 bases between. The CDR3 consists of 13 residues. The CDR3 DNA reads TGCAGTGCTAGTGGGGGAGCTAACTATGGCTACACCTTC. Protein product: CSASGGANYGYTF.

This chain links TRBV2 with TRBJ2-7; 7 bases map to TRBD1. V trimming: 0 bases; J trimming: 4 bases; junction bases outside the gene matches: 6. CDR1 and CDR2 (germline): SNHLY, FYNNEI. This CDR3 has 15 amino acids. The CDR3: CASSEAPGRGYEQYF. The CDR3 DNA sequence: TGTGCCAGCAGTGAAGCGCCCGGCAGGGGGTACGAGCAGTACTTC.

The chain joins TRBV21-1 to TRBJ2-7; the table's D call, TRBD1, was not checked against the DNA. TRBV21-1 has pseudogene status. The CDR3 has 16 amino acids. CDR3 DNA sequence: TGTGCCAGCAGCAAAGTACCGCCAGGGGGGCTCTTCGAGCAGTACTTC. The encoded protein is CASSKVPPGGLFEQYF.

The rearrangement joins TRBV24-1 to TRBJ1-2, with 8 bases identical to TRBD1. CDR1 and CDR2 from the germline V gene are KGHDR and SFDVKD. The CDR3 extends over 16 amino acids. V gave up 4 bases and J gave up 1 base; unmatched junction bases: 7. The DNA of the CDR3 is TGTGCCACCAGTGAACCCGCTACAGGGGGTAACTATGGCTACACCTTC. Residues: CATSEPATGGNYGYTF.

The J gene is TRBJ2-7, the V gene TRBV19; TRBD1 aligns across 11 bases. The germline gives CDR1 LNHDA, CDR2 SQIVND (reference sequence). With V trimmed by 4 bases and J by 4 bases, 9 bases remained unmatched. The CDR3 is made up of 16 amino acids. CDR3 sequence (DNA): TGTGCCAGTAGTAGGACAGGGGGCGTTCCTATTTACGAGCAGTACTTC. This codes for CASSRTGGVPIYEQYF.

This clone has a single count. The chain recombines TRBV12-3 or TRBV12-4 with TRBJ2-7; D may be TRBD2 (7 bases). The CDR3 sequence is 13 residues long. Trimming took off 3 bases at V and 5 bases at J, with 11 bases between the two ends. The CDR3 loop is CASSFGGLNEQYF. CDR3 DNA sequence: TGTGCCAGCAGTTTCGGGGGGCTTAACGAGCAGTACTTC.

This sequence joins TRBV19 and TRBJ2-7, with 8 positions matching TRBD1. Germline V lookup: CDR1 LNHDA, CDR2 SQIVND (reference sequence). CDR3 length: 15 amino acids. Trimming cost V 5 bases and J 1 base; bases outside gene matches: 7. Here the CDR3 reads CASSGGDRGSYEQYF. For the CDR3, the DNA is TGTGCCAGTAGTGGTGGAGACAGGGGATCCTACGAGCAGTACTTC.

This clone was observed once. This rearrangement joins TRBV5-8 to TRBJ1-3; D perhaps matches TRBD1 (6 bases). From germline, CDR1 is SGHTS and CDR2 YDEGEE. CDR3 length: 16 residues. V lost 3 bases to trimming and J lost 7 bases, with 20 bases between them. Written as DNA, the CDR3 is TGTGCCAGCAGCTACCCTTTAGGCTCGAGGGGGAACACCATATATTTT. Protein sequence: CASSYPLGSRGNTIYF.

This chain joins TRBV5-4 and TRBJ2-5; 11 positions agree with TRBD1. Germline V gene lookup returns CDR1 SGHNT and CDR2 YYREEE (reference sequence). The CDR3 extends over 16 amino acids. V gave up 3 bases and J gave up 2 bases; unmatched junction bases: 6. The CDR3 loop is CASSSGTGGLQETQYF. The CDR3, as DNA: TGTGCCAGCAGCTCCGGGACAGGGGGGCTACAAGAGACCCAGTACTTC.

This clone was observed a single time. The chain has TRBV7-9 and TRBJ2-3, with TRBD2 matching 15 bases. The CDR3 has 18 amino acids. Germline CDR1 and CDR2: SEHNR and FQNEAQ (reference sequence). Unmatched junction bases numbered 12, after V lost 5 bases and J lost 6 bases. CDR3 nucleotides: TGTGCCAGCAGCCCTCCCGGACTAGCGGGGGGGGTTGTGGATACGCAGTATTTT. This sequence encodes CASSPPGLAGGVVDTQYF. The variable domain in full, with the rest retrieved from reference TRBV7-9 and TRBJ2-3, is DTGVSQNPRHKITKRGQNVTFRCDPISEHNRLYWYRQTLGQGPEFLTYFQNEAQLEKSRLLSDRFSAERPKGSFSTLEIQRTEQGDSAMYLCASSPPGLAGGVVDTQYFGPGTRLTVL.

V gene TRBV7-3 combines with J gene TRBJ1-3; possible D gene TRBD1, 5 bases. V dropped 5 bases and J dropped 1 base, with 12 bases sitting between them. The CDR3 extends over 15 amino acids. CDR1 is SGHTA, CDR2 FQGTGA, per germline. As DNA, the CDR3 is TGTGCCAGCAGCCCTAATCAGGGATCTGGAAACACCATATATTTT. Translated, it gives CASSPNQGSGNTIYF.

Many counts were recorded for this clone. The CDR3 loop is CASSVGPAGVQPQHF. CDR3 DNA sequence: TGTGCCAGCAGCGTAGGTCCCGCAGGGGTTCAGCCCCAGCATTTT. This rearrangement joins TRBV9 to TRBJ1-5, with D possibly matching TRBD1 (6 bases). In germline, CDR1 is SGDLS, CDR2 YYNGEE. V was pared by 0 bases and J by 6 bases, with 13 bases between. The CDR3 totals 15 residues.

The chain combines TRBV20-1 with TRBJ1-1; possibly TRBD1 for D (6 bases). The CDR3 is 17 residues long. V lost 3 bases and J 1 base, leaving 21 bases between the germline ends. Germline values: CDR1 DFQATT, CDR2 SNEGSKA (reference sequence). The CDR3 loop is CSASSGASAMQNTEAFF. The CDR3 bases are TGCAGTGCTAGTTCAGGGGCCAGCGCTATGCAGAACACTGAAGCTTTCTTT.

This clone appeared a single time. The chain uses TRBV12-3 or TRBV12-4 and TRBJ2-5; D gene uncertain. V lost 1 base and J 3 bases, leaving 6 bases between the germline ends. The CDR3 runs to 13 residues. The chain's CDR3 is CASSLGGKETQYF. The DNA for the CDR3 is TGTGCCAGCAGTTTAGGAGGAAAAGAGACCCAGTACTTC.

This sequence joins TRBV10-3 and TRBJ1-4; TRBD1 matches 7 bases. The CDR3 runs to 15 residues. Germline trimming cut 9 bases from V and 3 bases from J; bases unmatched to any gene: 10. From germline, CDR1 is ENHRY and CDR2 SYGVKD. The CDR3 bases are TGTGCCATTGGTACAGGGGAGGTGTCTAATGAAAAACTGTTTTTT. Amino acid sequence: CAIGTGEVSNEKLFF.

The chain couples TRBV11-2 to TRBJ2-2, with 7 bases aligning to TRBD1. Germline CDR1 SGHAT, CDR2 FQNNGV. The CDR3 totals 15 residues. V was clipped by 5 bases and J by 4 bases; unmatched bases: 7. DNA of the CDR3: TGTGCCAGCAGCGCGGACAGGTTCGGCACCGGGGAGCTGTTTTTT. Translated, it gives CASSADRFGTGELFF.

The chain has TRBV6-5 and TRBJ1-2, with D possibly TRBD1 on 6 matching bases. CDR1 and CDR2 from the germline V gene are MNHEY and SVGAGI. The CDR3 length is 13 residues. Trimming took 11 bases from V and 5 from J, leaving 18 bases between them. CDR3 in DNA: TGTGCCGGCTTTACACAGGGAATTTATGGCTACACCTTC. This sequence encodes CAGFTQGIYGYTF.

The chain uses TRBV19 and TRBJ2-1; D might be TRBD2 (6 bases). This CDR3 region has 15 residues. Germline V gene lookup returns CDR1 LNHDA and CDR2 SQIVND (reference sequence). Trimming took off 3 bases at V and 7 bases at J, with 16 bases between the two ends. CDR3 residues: CASSIGTAGLNEQFF. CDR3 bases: TGTGCCAGTAGTATCGGGACGGCGGGGCTGAATGAGCAGTTCTTC.

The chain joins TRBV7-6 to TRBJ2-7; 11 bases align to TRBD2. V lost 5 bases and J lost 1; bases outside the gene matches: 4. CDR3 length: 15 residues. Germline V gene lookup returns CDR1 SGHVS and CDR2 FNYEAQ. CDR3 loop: CASSTGLAESYEQYF. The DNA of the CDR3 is TGTGCCAGCAGCACGGGACTAGCGGAGTCCTACGAGCAGTACTTC.

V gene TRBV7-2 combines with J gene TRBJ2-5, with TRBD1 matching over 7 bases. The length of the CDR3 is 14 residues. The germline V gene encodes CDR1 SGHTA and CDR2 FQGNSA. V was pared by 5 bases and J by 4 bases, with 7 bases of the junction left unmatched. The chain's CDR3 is CASSLKTGLETQYF. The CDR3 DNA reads TGTGCCAGCAGCCTGAAGACAGGGTTAGAGACCCAGTACTTC.

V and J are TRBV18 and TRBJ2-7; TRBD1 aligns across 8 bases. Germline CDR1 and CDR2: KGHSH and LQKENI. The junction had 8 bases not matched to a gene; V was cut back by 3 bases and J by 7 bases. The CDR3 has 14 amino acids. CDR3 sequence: CASSPPGTGGEQYF. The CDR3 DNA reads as TGTGCCAGCTCACCTCCGGGAACAGGGGGGGAGCAGTACTTC.

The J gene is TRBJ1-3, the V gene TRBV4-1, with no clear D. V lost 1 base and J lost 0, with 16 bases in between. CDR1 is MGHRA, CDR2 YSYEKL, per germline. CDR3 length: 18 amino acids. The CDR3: CASSQGILRASSGNTIYF. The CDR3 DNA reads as TGCGCCAGCAGCCAAGGGATCCTGAGGGCTAGCTCTGGAAACACCATATATTTT.

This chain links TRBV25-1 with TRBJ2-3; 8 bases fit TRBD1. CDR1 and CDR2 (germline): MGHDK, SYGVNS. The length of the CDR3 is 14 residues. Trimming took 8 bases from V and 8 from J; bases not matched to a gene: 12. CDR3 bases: TGTGCCAGCTCCCTCGAGACAGGGGTCCCTACGCAGTATTTT. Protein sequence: CASSLETGVPTQYF.

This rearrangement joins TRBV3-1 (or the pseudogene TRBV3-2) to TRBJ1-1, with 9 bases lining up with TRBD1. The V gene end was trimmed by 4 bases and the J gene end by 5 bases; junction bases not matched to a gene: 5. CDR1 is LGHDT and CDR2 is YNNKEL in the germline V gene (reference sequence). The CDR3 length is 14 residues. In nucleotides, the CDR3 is TGTGCCAGCAGCCGTGACAGGGGGAAGACTGAAGCTTTCTTT. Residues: CASSRDRGKTEAFF.